This TCR beta chain was identified during a study of regulatory T cells in long-lasting Graves disease. Study conclusions and caveats: Lower TCR diversity characterized persistent Graves' patients relative to newly diagnosed patients.

There are 14 residues in the CDR3. Trimming left V 2 bases short and J 7 bases short, with 12 bases between. Germline CDR1 KGHSH, CDR2 LQKENI. Time point of the sample: newly diagnosed GD, antithyroid drugs for less than 3 months. Generation of the TCR library employed RNA extracted from PBMCs. Recruitment took place at an endocrinology department in Xi'an, China. Peripheral blood, roughly 9.2 milliliters per patient, was collected in EDTA tubes. For TCR beta, libraries came from iRepertoire HTBI primers and Arm-PCR of CDR3 regions. MiXCR, applied by TCRdb to the multiplex PCR reads, yields one record per CDR3 protein. Among approximately 300,000 distinct CDR3 sequences listed, more than 15% were seen once. This clonotype was detected ten times or more. Antigen: not known.

The TCR originated in a female donor with Graves disease. The rearrangement joins TRBV18 to TRBJ2-1, with D unclear. Sequencing used peripheral blood mononuclear cells (PBMCs), obtained at new diagnosis, from a patient treated with antithyroid drugs. This chain's CDR3 is CASSPSPVGNEQFF. The CDR3 nucleotides are TGTGCCAGCTCACCATCGCCCGTGGGGAATGAGCAGTTCTTC.